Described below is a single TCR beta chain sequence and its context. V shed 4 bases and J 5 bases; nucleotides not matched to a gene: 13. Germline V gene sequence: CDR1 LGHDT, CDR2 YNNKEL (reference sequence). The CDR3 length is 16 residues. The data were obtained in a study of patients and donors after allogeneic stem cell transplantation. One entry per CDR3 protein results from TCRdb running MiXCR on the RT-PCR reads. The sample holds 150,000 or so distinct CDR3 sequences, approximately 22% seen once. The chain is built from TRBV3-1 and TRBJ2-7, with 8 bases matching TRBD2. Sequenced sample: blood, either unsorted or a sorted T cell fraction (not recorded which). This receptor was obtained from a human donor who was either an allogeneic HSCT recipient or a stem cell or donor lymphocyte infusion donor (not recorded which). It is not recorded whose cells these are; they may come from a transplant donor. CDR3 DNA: TGTGCCAGCAGCCGCAGGGGTATGAGTAGCGGGGACGAGCAGTACTTC. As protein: CASSRRGMSSGDEQYF.